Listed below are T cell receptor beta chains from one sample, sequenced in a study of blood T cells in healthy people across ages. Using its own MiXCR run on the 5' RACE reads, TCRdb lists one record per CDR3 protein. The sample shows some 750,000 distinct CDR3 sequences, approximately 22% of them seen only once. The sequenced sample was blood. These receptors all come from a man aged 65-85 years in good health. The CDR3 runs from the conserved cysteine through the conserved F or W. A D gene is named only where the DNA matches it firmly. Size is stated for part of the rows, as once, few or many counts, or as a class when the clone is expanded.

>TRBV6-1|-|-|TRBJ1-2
TGTGCCAGCAGTGACAGGGGAATCGACTATGGCTACACCTTC
CASSDRGIDYGYTF
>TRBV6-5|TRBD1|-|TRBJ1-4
TGTGCCAGCAGTACGTGGGACAGCGCCAATGAAAAACTGTTTTTT
CASSTWDSANEKLFF
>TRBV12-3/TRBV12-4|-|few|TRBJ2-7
TGTGCCAGCAGCCCCTTCGGGTACGCCTACGAGCAGTACTTC
CASSPFGYAYEQYF
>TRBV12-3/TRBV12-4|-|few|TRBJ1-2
TGTGCCAGCAGAGACCCAGCCGGGACGAACTATGGCTACACCTTC
CASRDPAGTNYGYTF
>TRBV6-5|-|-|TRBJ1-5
TGTGCCAGCAGCCGGGACACGATATATCAGCCCCGGCATTTT
CASSRDTIYQPRHF
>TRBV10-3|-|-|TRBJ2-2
TGTGCCATCAGTGAGGGCTCAGGGAATACCGGGGAGCTGTTTTTT
CAISEGSGNTGELFF
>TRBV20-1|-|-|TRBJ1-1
TGCAGTGCTAGGATGGGGTTAGGCGGGAACACTGAAGCTTTCTTT
CSARMGLGGNTEAFF
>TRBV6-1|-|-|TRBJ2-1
TGTGCCAGCAATCCAGGGACCTACAATGAGCAGTTCTTC
CASNPGTYNEQFF
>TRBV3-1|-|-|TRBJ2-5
TGTGCCAGCAGCCAGCAGGCCCGACAAGGAAGGGCTAGTGGCCAAGAGGCCCAGTACTTC
CASSQQARQGRASGQEAQYF
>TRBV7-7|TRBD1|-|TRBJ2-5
TGTGCCAGCAGCTTAGGGGGACAGGGCTTGGAGACCCAGTACTTC
CASSLGGQGLETQYF
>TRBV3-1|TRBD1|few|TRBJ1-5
TGTGCCAGCAGCCTTCTGACAGGGCCTAATCAGCCCCAGCATTTT
CASSLLTGPNQPQHF
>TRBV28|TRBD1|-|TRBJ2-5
TGTGCCAGCTCACTGTCAGGGGGCCACGAGACCCAGTACTTC
CASSLSGGHETQYF
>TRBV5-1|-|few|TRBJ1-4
TGCGCCAGCAGCTTAGGCGGCCTTGCAACTAATGAAAAACTGTTTTTT
CASSLGGLATNEKLFF
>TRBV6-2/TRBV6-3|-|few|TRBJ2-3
TGTGCCAGCAGTTACTCGCTTACGGCAGATACGCAGTATTTT
CASSYSLTADTQYF
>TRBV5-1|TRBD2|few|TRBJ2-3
TGCGCCAGCAGCTTAGGACTAGCGGAGCGGACAGATACGCAGTATTTT
CASSLGLAERTDTQYF
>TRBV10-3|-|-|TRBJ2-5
TGTGCCATCAGTGGCAGGGGGGGCATGTCGCAAGAGACCCAGTACTTC
CAISGRGGMSQETQYF
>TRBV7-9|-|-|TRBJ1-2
TGTGCCACCCCCAGCCAGGGTCCGGGCTGTGGCTACACCTTC
CATPSQGPGCGYTF
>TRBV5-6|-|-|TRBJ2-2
TGTGCCAGCAGCTATTTGGCGAACACCGGGGAGCTGTTTTTT
CASSYLANTGELFF
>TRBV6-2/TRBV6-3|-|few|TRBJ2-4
TGTGCCAGCAGTTACTCGACAGTGGGAGGAAACATTCAGTACTTC
CASSYSTVGGNIQYF
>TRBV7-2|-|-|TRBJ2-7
TGTGCCAGCAGCTCGACGGCGGTCAGGGCGAACTACGAGCAGTACTTC
CASSSTAVRANYEQYF
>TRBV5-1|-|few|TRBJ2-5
TGCGCCAGCAGCTTGTCGGGCAGGGACCAAGAGACCCAGTACTTC
CASSLSGRDQETQYF
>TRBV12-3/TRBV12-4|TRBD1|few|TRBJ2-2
TGTGCCAGCGGGTACTCTCAGGGGGCAGGCACCGGGGAGCTGTTTTTT
CASGYSQGAGTGELFF
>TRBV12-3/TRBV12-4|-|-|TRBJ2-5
TGTGCCAGCAGTTTGGTGTCGGCTAGTGGGACCCAGTACTTC
CASSLVSASGTQYF
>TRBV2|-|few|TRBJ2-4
TGTGCCAGCAGAGAACGGGGATACCGAGGTAGCCTACAAGACGGACCGAGGGGCATTCAGTACTTC
CASRERGYRGSLQDGPRGIQYF
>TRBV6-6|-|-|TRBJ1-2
TGTGCCACCAGGGAAGGACAGCACGGTGGCTACACCTTC
CATREGQHGGYTF
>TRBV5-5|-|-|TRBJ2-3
TGTGCCAGCAGCATCTCTAGTGCAGATACGCAGTATTTT
CASSISSADTQYF
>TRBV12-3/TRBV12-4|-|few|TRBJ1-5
TGTGCCAGCAGTTTAGGACTAGGCCACTATCAGCCCCAGCATTTT
CASSLGLGHYQPQHF
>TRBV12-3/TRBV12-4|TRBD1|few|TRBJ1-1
TGTGCCAGCAGTTTATTTGGACAGGCCCATGAAGCTTTCTTT
CASSLFGQAHEAFF
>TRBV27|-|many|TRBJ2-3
TGTGCCAGCAAAGCGTTAGGCAGCACAGATACGCAGTATTTT
CASKALGSTDTQYF
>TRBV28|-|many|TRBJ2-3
TGTGCCAGCACAGACCAGGGAATTGAAACAGATACGCAGTATTTT
CASTDQGIETDTQYF
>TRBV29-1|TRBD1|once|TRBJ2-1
TGCAGCGTTGAAGATCCGGACAGGGGCTCCTACAATGAGCAGTTCTTC
CSVEDPDRGSYNEQFF
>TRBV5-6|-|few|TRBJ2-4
TGTGCCAGCAGCTTGGGGATAGCCAAAAACATTCAGTACTTC
CASSLGIAKNIQYF
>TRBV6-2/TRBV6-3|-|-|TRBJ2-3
TGTGCCAGCAGTTACTCGGAGGATAGTCCAGATACGCAGTATTTT
CASSYSEDSPDTQYF
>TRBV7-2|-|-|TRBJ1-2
TGTGCCAGCAGCTTAGGAGCGGGTTTCTATGGCTACACCTTC
CASSLGAGFYGYTF
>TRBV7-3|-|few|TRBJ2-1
TGTGCCAGCAGCTTAATCCGGGTAGCAGGGAATGAGCAGTTCTTC
CASSLIRVAGNEQFF
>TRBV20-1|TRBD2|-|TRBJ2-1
TGCAGTGCTCGACTAGCGGAGGTGAACAATGAGCAGTTCTTC
CSARLAEVNNEQFF
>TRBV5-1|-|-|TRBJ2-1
TGCGCCAGCAGCTTGGCCCGGGACATTCGCGACAATGAGCAGTTCTTC
CASSLARDIRDNEQFF
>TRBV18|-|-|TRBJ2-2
TGTGCCAGCTCACCACCGACGGACACCGGGGAGCTGTTTTTT
CASSPPTDTGELFF
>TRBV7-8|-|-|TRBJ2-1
TGTGCCAGCAGCTCCGGGGAGCGACCCTACAATGAGCAGTTCTTC
CASSSGERPYNEQFF
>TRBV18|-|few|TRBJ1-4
TGTGCCAGCTCACAGTCCGGGTCGGGACATGGTAATGAAAAACTGTTTTTT
CASSQSGSGHGNEKLFF
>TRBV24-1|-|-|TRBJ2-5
TGTGCCACCAGTGATCCCCGAACGTTGCCTCTTGAGCGGTTCTTC
CATSDPRTLPLERFF
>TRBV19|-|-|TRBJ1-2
TGTGCCAGTAGGGGAATGGGCCAGAACTATGGCTACACCTTC
CASRGMGQNYGYTF
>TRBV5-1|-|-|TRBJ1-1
TGCGCCAGCAGCTTGGAGACTCGTAGGGCTGAAGCTTTCTTT
CASSLETRRAEAFF
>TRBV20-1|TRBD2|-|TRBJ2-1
TGCAGTGCTAGAGGGGCTAGCGGGACGGCGGAGCAGTTCTTC
CSARGASGTAEQFF
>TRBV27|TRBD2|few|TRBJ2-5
TGTGCCAGCAGTTTCGCGGGACTAGCGGGAGGGCCGGTTGAGACCCAGTACTTC
CASSFAGLAGGPVETQYF
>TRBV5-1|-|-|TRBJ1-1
TGCGCCAGCAGCTTGGCCGGGCAGGGAGAAACTGAAGCTTTCTTT
CASSLAGQGETEAFF
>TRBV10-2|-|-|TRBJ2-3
TGCGCCAGCAGTGGGAGGGAGGAAGGGGGCACAGATACGCAGTATTTT
CASSGREEGGTDTQYF
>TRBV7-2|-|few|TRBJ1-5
TGTGCCAGCAGCGACAGGAAGGGGGGTCAGCCCCAGCATTTT
CASSDRKGGQPQHF
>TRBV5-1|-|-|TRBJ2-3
TGCGCCAGCAGAGCGAGGGGATTGGGGGCAGATACGCAGTATTTT
CASRARGLGADTQYF
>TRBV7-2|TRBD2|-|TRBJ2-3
TGTGCCAGCAGCCCGACTCGGCTAGCGGGAGACACGCAGTATTTT
CASSPTRLAGDTQYF
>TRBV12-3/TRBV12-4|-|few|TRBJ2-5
TGTGCCAGCAGCATAGGGACGGCCGGATACTTC
CASSIGTAGYF
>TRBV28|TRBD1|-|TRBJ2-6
TGTGCCAGCAGTCCCGGACAGGGGGCTGTTGGGGCCAACGTCCTGACTTTC
CASSPGQGAVGANVLTF
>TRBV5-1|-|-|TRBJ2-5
TGCGCCAGCAGCACCCACGAGGGGACCCAGTACTTC
CASSTHEGTQYF
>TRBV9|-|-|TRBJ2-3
TGTGCCAGCAGCGTAGATGGGGCAGGACACACAGATACGCAGTATTTT
CASSVDGAGHTDTQYF
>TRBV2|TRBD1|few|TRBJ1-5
TGTGCCAGCAGATGGGGGACAGGGAGTGAACAGCCCCAGCATTTT
CASRWGTGSEQPQHF
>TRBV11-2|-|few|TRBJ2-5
TGTGCCAGCAGACGCAACAGGGAGACCCAGTACTTC
CASRRNRETQYF
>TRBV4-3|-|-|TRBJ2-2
TGCGCCAGCAGCCATCAAGATGGGGTCGGGGAGCTGTTTTTT
CASSHQDGVGELFF
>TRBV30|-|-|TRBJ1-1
TGTGCCTGGAGTGGGGGGGCGCGAACTGAAGCTTTCTTT
CAWSGGARTEAFF
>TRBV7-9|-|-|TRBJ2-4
TGTGCCAGCAGCTTAGAACGGTTGGGCATTCAGTACTTC
CASSLERLGIQYF